Below, 8 T cell receptor beta chains from the same sample are listed, as sequenced in a study of beta chain features in type 1 diabetes. Expressed TCRB transcripts were sequenced because the isolated RNA had all been reverse transcribed beforehand. Sequencing used immunoSEQ multiplex PCR; TCRdb keeps in-frame clones, though not all of them. The sample has over 700,000 clones; 15% to 20% are singletons. The source material was naive CD4+ T cells from blood. These receptors all stem from a woman younger than 35 in good health.

This clone showed up just a few times. The CDR3 DNA is TGTGCCAGCAGCCACGGGAGGGGACTTGACACCGGGGAGCTGTTTTTT. It translates to CASSHGRGLDTGELFF. This sequence joins TRBV4-2 and TRBJ2-2; 8 bases match TRBD2. CDR3 length: 16 amino acids. V lost 3 bases to trimming and J lost 3 bases; unmatched junction nucleotides: 6. Germline loops: CDR1 LGHNA, CDR2 YNFKEQ.

A note on this clone: Other nucleotide sequences from this sample produce the same CDR3. The chain has TRBV28 and TRBJ1-5, with 9 bases matching TRBD1. This CDR3 comprises 14 residues. Germline trimming cut 6 bases from V and 0 bases from J; bases unmatched to any gene: 0. In germline, CDR1 is MDHEN, CDR2 SYDVKM. Written as DNA, the CDR3 is TGTGCCAGCAGACAGGGGGCTAGCAATCAGCCCCAGCATTTT. It yields the protein CASRQGASNQPQHF.

The V gene is TRBV2, the J gene TRBJ2-1; D gene unclear. V was clipped by 4 bases and J by 4 bases, with 8 bases between them. The CDR3 runs 13 residues. Per germline, CDR1 SNHLY and CDR2 FYNNEI. The chain's CDR3 is CASSGPEYNEQFF. The CDR3 DNA reads as TGTGCCAGCAGTGGCCCGGAGTACAATGAGCAGTTCTTC.

The CDR3 region is CASSPGQGAAYEQYF. The CDR3 DNA is TGTGCCAGCTCCCCCGGACAGGGGGCCGCCTACGAGCAGTACTTC. The chain is built from TRBV18 and TRBJ2-7; 11 bases are a match to TRBD1. The CDR3 loop spans 15 amino acids. J was trimmed by 2 bases and V by 6 bases; bases with no gene match: 6. Germline CDR1 reads KGHSH; CDR2 reads LQKENI. Filled out from reference TRBV18 and TRBJ2-7, the complete variable domain reads NAGVMQNPRHLVRRRGQEARLRCSPMKGHSHVYWYRQLPEEGLKFMVYLQKENIIDESGMPKERFSAEFPKEGPSILRIQQVVRGDSAAYFCASSPGQGAAYEQYFGPGTRLTVT.

The V and J genes are TRBV29-1 and TRBJ2-5; 13 bases match TRBD2. V dropped 8 bases and J dropped 5; count of bases not matched to a gene: 5. The CDR3 runs to 13 residues. Germline CDR1 reads SQVTM; CDR2 reads ANQGSEA. The CDR3, as DNA: TGCAGCACACTAGCGGGAGGGCCGGAGACCCAGTACTTC. Translation: CSTLAGGPETQYF.

This rearrangement joins TRBV4-2 to TRBJ2-3; D might be TRBD1 (5 bases). V lost 0 bases to trimming and J lost 7 bases, with 20 bases between them. The CDR3 has 17 residues. Germline assignment: CDR1 LGHNA and CDR2 YNFKEQ. CDR3 loop: CASSQDPAGHIQNTQYF. In DNA, the CDR3 is TGTGCCAGCAGCCAAGATCCGGCAGGGCATATCCAGAATACGCAGTATTTT.

This clone was recorded a few times. The chain uses TRBV5-4 and TRBJ2-3; 10 nucleotides line up with TRBD2. The CDR3 length is 17 residues. V was clipped by 1 base and J by 0 bases; unmatched bases: 5. In germline, CDR1 is SGHNT, CDR2 YYREEE (reference sequence). CDR3 loop: CASSLKLAGTSTDTQYF. The CDR3 coding sequence is TGTGCCAGCAGCTTGAAACTAGCGGGAACTAGCACAGATACGCAGTATTTT.

This clone was recorded a few times. The genes are TRBV27 and TRBJ1-5; 8 nucleotides align to TRBD1. J was trimmed by 5 bases and V by 4 bases; bases with no gene match: 4. The CDR3 is made up of 14 amino acids. Germline CDR1 MNHEY, CDR2 SMNVEV (reference sequence). CDR3 in DNA: TGTGCCAGCAGTTCGGTGACAGGGGATCAGCCCCAGCATTTT. As protein: CASSSVTGDQPQHF.